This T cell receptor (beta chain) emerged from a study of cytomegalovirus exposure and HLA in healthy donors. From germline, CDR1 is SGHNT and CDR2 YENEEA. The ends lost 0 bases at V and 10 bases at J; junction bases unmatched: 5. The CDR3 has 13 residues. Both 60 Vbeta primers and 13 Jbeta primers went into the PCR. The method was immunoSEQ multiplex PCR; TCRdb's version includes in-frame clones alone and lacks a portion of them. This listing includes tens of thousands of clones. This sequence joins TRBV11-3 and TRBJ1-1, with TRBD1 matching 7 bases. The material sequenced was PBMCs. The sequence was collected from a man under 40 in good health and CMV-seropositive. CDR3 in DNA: TGTGCCAGCAGCTTAGAACCTCAGGGGGTAGCTTTCTTT. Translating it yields CASSLEPQGVAFF.